This T cell receptor (beta chain) was recorded in a study of beta chain features in type 1 diabetes (dated by TCRdb to 2016 to 2018). Regarding the research as a whole: Mean age, gender distribution, total cell number and subset yield were not different between patients and healthy donors. Regulatory and stem cell-like memory subsets were isolated from only 8 patients and about eight healthy donors, whereas naive and central memory subsets came from all 30 or so donors. A total of 90 million to 130 million sorted cells were examined across all samples, and a strong correlation was observed between cell number per subset and RNA yield. In the study, recently diagnosed type 1 diabetes patients and matched healthy donors were compared on the TCRB repertoires of their sorted circulating CD4+ T cell subsets. What the authors observed across the whole study: In all four CD4+ subsets, TCRB CDR3 length was moderately but significantly shorter in type 1 diabetes patients. Because cDNA rather than genomic DNA was sequenced, highly expressing activated cells could have been over-represented, although no difference in activation and CD3 levels was found between groups. Naive, central memory and regulatory TCRB repertoires appeared more similar among patients than among healthy donors. HLA sub-analyses involved small numbers of individuals, so any influence of HLA type on TCRB rearrangement remained unresolved. Patients with type 1 diabetes made fewer insertions and deleted more nucleotides at VDJ recombination sites, implying thymic rearrangement abnormalities. PCR may preferentially amplify shorter templates, but because patient and control samples were amplified and corrected together, any resulting skew would affect both groups equally.

A single peripheral blood draw of around 120 mL on average was collected from each donor into heparinised tubes. Naive, central memory, regulatory and stem cell-like memory CD4+ T cells were sorted on a BD FACSAria II using a panel including CD45RO, CCR7, CD25, CD127, CD95 and CD27. All sorted populations exceeded 95% purity. PBMCs were isolated right away by Lymphoprep density gradient centrifugation and were stained directly, without culture. So that batch effects would be minimized, each experiment stained and sorted samples in pairs, pairing one healthy donor with one patient. The High Capacity cDNA Reverse Transcription Kit was used to reverse transcribe all of the isolated RNA, meaning that expressed TCRB transcripts were what got sequenced. Deep immunoSEQ sequencing was performed on naive, central memory and regulatory T cell samples, with an average of roughly 3.3 million total reads per sample. Sorted cells were lysed in RLT buffer and RNA was extracted with DNase-treated RNeasy Micro or Mini kits, depending on cell number. Each cell subset was processed on its own to prevent cross-contamination, while patient and healthy donor samples were processed together. TCRB sequences were amplified from cDNA with the immunoSEQ multiplex PCR, producing 87-bp fragments spanning the CDR3 region. Sequencing of the amplicons was performed on the Illumina HiSeq platform. Concerning the study's data processing: Synthetic template baselines were used to correct PCR bias computationally, reads within Hamming distance 2 were collapsed together, and singletons that could not be merged were discarded. Reads were aligned to IMGT to assign V, D and J genes, CDR3 length, and insertions or deletions at six rearrangement sites. Clonotype counts were normalized to sorted cell number within each subset before computing true diversity and Gini coefficients with the tcR R package. The overlap coefficient, calculated on TCRB nucleotide sequences, was used to quantify repertoire sharing. This is the immuneACCESS table as TCRdb keeps it, with only in-frame sequences that have V and J called. A part of the clones is gone; compared with another copy, unresolved V genes explain less than half, and the rest is unexplained. V and J calls and clone size are as listed in that table; D and trimming were resolved from the DNA. The sample table holds under 200,000 clones, of which under 13% were seen once. The ten top clones hold more than 0.45% of the sample.

Measured from the cysteine to the phenylalanine, the CDR3 is 15 residues long. Just the 45-base CDR3 DNA is kept, in frame starting at base 1. V sheds 3 bases and J sheds 1 base, leaving 12 bases between their ends. From the germline V gene, CDR1 is KGHSH and CDR2 is LQKENI. With respect to this clone: There is no known antigen for this receptor. No base quality values were provided; no much bigger clone lies one nucleotide off.

Sequences were obtained from central memory CD4+ T cells from blood. The clonotype comes from a man younger than 40 with type 1 diabetes. The chain links TRBV18 with TRBJ1-1, and TRBD1 may be the D gene, going by 6 matching bases. At the DNA level, the sequence is TGTGCCAGCTCACCGCCGCGGACAGAGAACACTGAAGCTTTCTTT. Its protein is CASSPPRTENTEAFF.